A selection of T cell receptor beta chains follows, all from one sample in a study of T cells in Graves' hyperthyroidism and ophthalmopathy. TCRdb called the multiplex PCR reads again in MiXCR, with one record for every CDR3 protein. The sample carries fewer than 500,000 distinct CDR3 sequences, more than 12% recorded once. Sequencing used blood. These receptors were taken from a woman in her 30s with Graves' ophthalmopathy. Both conserved end residues are part of each CDR3. The D gene is left open where the match is weak. Clone size appears in some rows only: once, few, many, or a class for an expanded clone.

D: TRBD2; J: TRBJ2-7; V: TRBV20-1; length: 14; size: many; CDR3: CSAAYGTSGYEQYF; DNA: TGCAGTGCGGCATACGGGACTAGTGGCTACGAGCAGTACTTC
D: -; J: TRBJ1-1; V: TRBV2; length: 13; size: few; CDR3: CASSEALRGQAFF; DNA: TGTGCCAGCAGTGAAGCGCTGCGGGGGCAAGCTTTCTTT
D: TRBD1; J: TRBJ2-1; V: TRBV25-1; length: 14; size: few; CDR3: CAGSATGVYNEQFF; DNA: TGTGCCGGCAGTGCGACAGGGGTCTACAATGAGCAGTTCTTC
D: -; J: TRBJ1-2; V: TRBV6-2/TRBV6-3; length: 15; size: -; CDR3: CASSKQPQGNYGCTF; DNA: TGTGCCAGCAGTAAACAGCCCCAGGGGAACTATGGCTGCACCTTC
D: -; J: TRBJ1-2; V: TRBV2; length: 15; size: many; CDR3: CASSEEWSRDRGYTF; DNA: TGTGCCAGCAGTGAAGAGTGGTCCAGGGATCGTGGCTACACCTTC
D: TRBD1; J: TRBJ2-5; V: TRBV2; length: 14; size: many; CDR3: CASKKGTVQETQYF; DNA: TGTGCCAGCAAGAAAGGGACAGTCCAAGAGACCCAGTACTTC
D: -; J: TRBJ1-1; V: TRBV27; length: 15; size: few; CDR3: CASRSPGGRVTEAFF; DNA: TGTGCCAGCAGGAGCCCTGGGGGGCGGGTCACTGAAGCTTTCTTT
D: TRBD1; J: TRBJ1-2; V: TRBV19; length: 14; size: -; CDR3: CASSIDDRGYGYTF; DNA: TGTGCCAGTAGTATAGATGACAGGGGTTATGGCTACACCTTC
D: -; J: TRBJ1-5; V: TRBV20-1; length: 14; size: many; CDR3: CSASPRYSNQPQHF; DNA: TGCAGTGCTAGCCCACGATATAGCAATCAGCCCCAGCATTTT
D: TRBD1; J: TRBJ2-4; V: TRBV27; length: 17; size: few; CDR3: CASSPGQGKLAKNIQYF; DNA: TGTGCCAGCAGCCCGGGACAGGGAAAACTAGCCAAAAACATTCAGTACTTC
D: TRBD2; J: TRBJ2-3; V: TRBV4-1; length: 15; size: many; CDR3: CASSQASGSVDTQYF; DNA: TGCGCCAGCAGCCAAGCTAGCGGATCGGTCGATACGCAGTATTTT
D: TRBD1; J: TRBJ1-6; V: TRBV10-1; length: 18; size: few; CDR3: CASSEPDRGRSNNSPLHF; DNA: TGCGCCAGCAGTGAGCCCGACAGGGGGCGAAGCAATAATTCACCCCTCCACTTT
D: -; J: TRBJ1-3; V: TRBV10-3; length: 16; size: few; CDR3: CAIRGVGRLSGNTIYF; DNA: TGTGCCATCAGGGGCGTTGGACGGCTCTCTGGAAACACCATATATTTT
D: -; J: TRBJ2-5; V: TRBV6-2/TRBV6-3; length: 12; size: -; CDR3: CASSYVGETQYF; DNA: TGTGCCAGCAGTTACGTGGGAGAGACCCAGTACTTC
D: -; J: TRBJ1-2; V: TRBV20-1; length: 16; size: many; CDR3: CSARPLDQGADYGYTF; DNA: TGCAGTGCTAGACCGCTCGATCAGGGAGCGGACTATGGCTACACCTTC
D: -; J: TRBJ1-3; V: TRBV20-1; length: 12; size: many; CDR3: CSALKPGNTIYF; DNA: TGCAGTGCGTTGAAACCAGGCAACACCATATATTTT
D: -; J: TRBJ1-6; V: TRBV7-9; length: 16; size: few; CDR3: CASSPRGPFYNSPLHF; DNA: TGTGCCAGCAGCCCCCGGGGGCCCTTCTATAATTCACCCCTCCACTTT
D: TRBD1; J: TRBJ2-7; V: TRBV12-3/TRBV12-4; length: 14; size: -; CDR3: CASNLGQGAYEQYF; DNA: TGTGCCAGCAACCTCGGACAGGGAGCCTACGAGCAGTACTTC
D: -; J: TRBJ2-7; V: TRBV7-9; length: 14; size: many; CDR3: CASSLVYRPYEQYF; DNA: TGTGCCAGCAGCTTAGTTTACAGACCCTACGAGCAGTACTTC
D: -; J: TRBJ1-3; V: TRBV30; length: 14; size: many; CDR3: CAWMGWPTGNTIYF; DNA: TGTGCCTGGATGGGGTGGCCTACTGGAAACACCATATATTTT
D: -; J: TRBJ2-6; V: TRBV18; length: 17; size: many; CDR3: CASSPKSNGAGANVLTF; DNA: TGTGCCAGCTCACCGAAATCAAATGGGGCTGGGGCCAACGTCCTGACTTTC
D: -; J: TRBJ2-1; V: TRBV24-1; length: 16; size: few; CDR3: CATSDWRGRRGNEQFF; DNA: TGTGCCACCAGTGATTGGAGGGGGCGAAGAGGCAATGAGCAGTTCTTC
D: -; J: TRBJ1-2; V: TRBV18; length: 14; size: many; CDR3: CASSPGPILDGYTF; DNA: TGTGCCAGCTCACCAGGACCGATTTTAGATGGCTACACCTTC
D: -; J: TRBJ1-4; V: TRBV29-1; length: 13; size: many; CDR3: CSGRTSGAEKLFF; DNA: TGCAGCGGAAGGACAAGTGGGGCTGAAAAACTGTTTTTT
D: -; J: TRBJ1-1; V: TRBV6-4; length: 11; size: few; CDR3: CASAKWKEAFF; DNA: TGTGCCAGTGCCAAGTGGAAAGAAGCTTTCTTT
D: -; J: TRBJ2-5; V: TRBV12-3/TRBV12-4; length: 17; size: many; CDR3: CASSLERVWLEEETQYF; DNA: TGTGCCAGCAGTTTAGAGAGGGTGTGGCTAGAAGAAGAGACCCAGTACTTC
D: TRBD1; J: TRBJ2-7; V: TRBV20-1; length: 15; size: -; CDR3: CSAPAGTGTPYKQYF; DNA: TGCAGTGCTCCGGCCGGGACAGGGACGCCCTACAAGCAGTACTTC
D: -; J: TRBJ1-1; V: TRBV7-6; length: 12; size: -; CDR3: CASSSSVTEAFF; DNA: TGTGCCAGCAGCTCATCAGTGACTGAAGCTTTCTTT
D: -; J: TRBJ2-3; V: TRBV6-1; length: 16; size: many; CDR3: CASSEEGGAGTDTQYF; DNA: TGTGCCAGCAGTGAAGAGGGGGGGGCAGGCACAGATACGCAGTATTTT
D: -; J: TRBJ1-2; V: TRBV7-2; length: 14; size: few; CDR3: CASSLGWDNYGYTF; DNA: TGTGCCAGCAGCTTAGGATGGGATAACTATGGCTACACCTTC
D: -; J: TRBJ2-7; V: TRBV2; length: 13; size: many; CDR3: CASSLRDIYEQYF; DNA: TGTGCCAGCAGTCTCCGGGACATCTACGAGCAGTACTTC
D: -; J: TRBJ2-4; V: TRBV11-2; length: 14; size: few; CDR3: CASSLGVGVNIQYF; DNA: TGTGCCAGCAGCTTAGGCGTTGGGGTAAACATTCAGTACTTC
D: TRBD1; J: TRBJ1-1; V: TRBV29-1; length: 13; size: few; CDR3: CSARTGGRGEAFF; DNA: TGCAGCGCCAGGACAGGGGGCCGGGGTGAAGCTTTCTTT
D: -; J: TRBJ1-1; V: TRBV5-6; length: 12; size: many; CDR3: CASSPGLDEAFF; DNA: TGTGCCAGCAGCCCCGGCCTAGATGAAGCTTTCTTT
D: TRBD2; J: TRBJ2-4; V: TRBV7-7; length: 16; size: many; CDR3: CASSLTSGGGPDIQYF; DNA: TGTGCTAGCAGCCTAACTAGCGGGGGGGGGCCTGACATTCAGTACTTC